These T cell receptor beta chains were read from a single sample in a study of blood T cell repertoires in COVID-19. Clones were sequenced by immunoSEQ multiplex PCR, and TCRdb holds only the in-frame ones, with some missing. The sample consists of roughly 320,000 clones, approximately 85% of them appearing once. The sequencing sample was made of peripheral blood. These receptor sequences come from a human donor in a cohort sampled during active COVID-19. The CDR3 runs from the conserved cysteine through the conserved F or W. The D gene is left open where the match is weak. The size of a clone is reported for some rows only, either as once, few or many, or as a class for expanded clones.

>17|TRBV25-1|TRBD1|few|TRBJ2-7
CASSGQPGTGRAYEQYF
TGTGCCAGCAGTGGCCAACCGGGGACAGGGAGGGCCTACGAGCAGTACTTC
>13|TRBV29-1|NA|NA|TRBJ1-1
CSVASGRNTEAFF
TGCAGCGTTGCGTCGGGGAGGAACACTGAAGCTTTCTTT
>16|TRBV25-1|TRBD1|NA|TRBJ1-6
CASSEPRTGYNSPLHF
TGTGCCAGCAGTGAACCCCGGACAGGGTATAATTCACCCCTCCACTTT
>15|TRBV7-3|NA|NA|TRBJ2-5
CASSLNNVRGETQYF
TGTGCCAGCAGCTTAAATAACGTGCGCGGGGAGACCCAGTACTTC
>12|TRBV10-3|NA|few|TRBJ1-1
CAIRESQGAAFF
TGTGCCATCAGGGAATCCCAGGGTGCAGCTTTCTTT
>15|TRBV25-1|NA|NA|TRBJ1-2
CASSEYAGGDGGYTF
TGTGCCAGCAGTGAATATGCGGGTGGAGACGGCGGCTACACCTTC
>15|TRBV27|NA|once|TRBJ1-1
CASGTVGLVNTEAFF
TGTGCCAGCGGAACGGTGGGGCTGGTTAACACTGAAGCTTTCTTT
>19|TRBV7-8|TRBD2|NA|TRBJ2-1
CASSFPSGLAETSYNEQFF
TGTGCCAGCAGCTTTCCATCGGGACTAGCGGAAACCTCCTACAATGAGCAGTTCTTC
>13|TRBV29-1|NA|once|TRBJ1-2
CSAPGTNNYGYTF
TGCAGCGCCCCCGGGACAAATAATTATGGCTACACCTTC
>12|TRBV12-3/TRBV12-4|NA|NA|TRBJ2-7
CASSYIVSEQYF
TGTGCCAGCAGTTACATCGTATCCGAGCAGTACTTC
>15|TRBV4-2|NA|NA|TRBJ2-2
CASSQGTGNTGELFF
TGTGCCAGCAGCCAAGGGACGGGAAACACCGGGGAGCTGTTTTTT
>15|TRBV6-5|NA|NA|TRBJ1-4
CASNPPAQATEKLFF
TGTGCCAGCAATCCTCCGGCTCAGGCCACTGAAAAACTGTTTTTT
>16|TRBV2|TRBD1|NA|TRBJ1-5
CASSERTGVIHQPQHF
TGTGCCAGCAGTGAACGCACAGGGGTTATCCATCAGCCCCAGCATTTT
>14|TRBV7-3|TRBD1|few|TRBJ2-7
CASSRTGTGDKQYF
TGTGCCAGCAGCCGTACCGGGACAGGGGACAAGCAGTACTTC
>10|TRBV30|NA|many|TRBJ1-6
CAWGDISLHF
TGTGCCTGGGGGGACATATCCCTCCACTTT
>16|TRBV5-4|NA|NA|TRBJ1-6
CASSLVLGGPHSPLHF
TGTGCCAGCAGCTTGGTTTTGGGAGGGCCCCATTCACCCCTCCACTTT
>15|TRBV10-3|NA|NA|TRBJ1-2
CAISYRDILNYGYTF
TGTGCCATCAGTTACCGGGACATCCTCAACTATGGCTACACCTTC
>12|TRBV6-5|NA|NA|TRBJ1-2
CASRGGQGGYTF
TGTGCCAGCAGGGGGGGGCAAGGTGGCTACACCTTC
>13|TRBV3-1/TRBV3-2|NA|few|TRBJ2-4
CASSLLAKNIQYF
TGTGCCAGCAGCCTATTAGCCAAAAACATTCAGTACTTC
>16|TRBV4-2|TRBD1|NA|TRBJ1-3
CASSVPGQDSGNTIYF
TGTGCCAGCAGCGTCCCGGGACAGGACTCTGGAAACACCATATATTTT
>15|TRBV10-3|TRBD1|NA|TRBJ2-7
CASQGGDRGPYEQYF
TGTGCCTCCCAGGGTGGGGACAGGGGGCCCTACGAGCAGTACTTC
>16|TRBV5-4|NA|NA|TRBJ2-7
CASSSERYRRGNEQYF
TGTGCCAGCAGCTCGGAGAGATACAGGAGAGGAAACGAGCAGTACTTC
>14|TRBV29-1|NA|NA|TRBJ2-1
CSVAGTGAYNEQFF
TGCAGCGTTGCCGGGACGGGAGCCTACAATGAGCAGTTCTTC
>11|TRBV14|NA|NA|TRBJ2-7
CASSQGAKQYF
TGTGCCAGCAGCCAAGGAGCAAAACAGTACTTC
>13|TRBV29-1|NA|many|TRBJ2-2
CSVVWGDTGELFF
TGCAGCGTTGTATGGGGGGACACCGGGGAGCTGTTTTTT
>13|TRBV27|NA|NA|TRBJ1-2
CASRKQKSAGYTF
TGTGCCAGCAGAAAACAGAAGTCCGCCGGCTACACCTTC
>12|TRBV27|NA|NA|TRBJ1-2
CASRSPPGGYTF
TGTGCCAGCAGATCCCCCCCGGGAGGATACACCTTC
>15|TRBV3-1/TRBV3-2|NA|NA|TRBJ1-5
CASSQGQARNQPQHF
TGTGCCAGCAGCCAAGGACAAGCTCGCAATCAGCCCCAGCATTTT
>13|TRBV19|NA|NA|TRBJ2-3
CASREDRTDTQYF
TGTGCCAGTAGGGAGGATCGCACAGATACGCAGTATTTT
>14|TRBV27|TRBD2|NA|TRBJ2-2
CASTERGITGELFF
TGTGCCAGCACCGAGCGGGGGATAACCGGGGAGCTGTTTTTT
>13|TRBV29-1|NA|NA|TRBJ2-3
CSAERQGGDTQYF
TGCAGCGCAGAACGGCAGGGTGGAGATACGCAGTATTTT
>16|TRBV11-3|TRBD1|NA|TRBJ2-7
CASSLEAGTGDYEQYF
TGTGCCAGCAGCTTAGAGGCGGGGACAGGGGACTACGAGCAGTACTTC
>13|TRBV7-8|NA|NA|TRBJ2-1
CASSRGGYNEQFF
TGTGCCAGCAGCCGGGGAGGTTACAATGAGCAGTTCTTC
>17|TRBV7-6|NA|NA|TRBJ2-2
CASSLSLRQTNTGELFF
TGTGCCAGCAGCTTAAGTCTGCGGCAGACCAACACCGGGGAGCTGTTTTTT
>15|TRBV3-1/TRBV3-2|TRBD1|NA|TRBJ1-3
CASSQDRGPGNTIYF
TGTGCCAGCAGCCAAGACAGGGGGCCTGGAAACACCATATATTTT
>15|TRBV2|TRBD1|few|TRBJ1-5
CASSGTGVGNQPQHF
TGTGCCAGCAGTGGTACAGGGGTGGGCAATCAGCCCCAGCATTTT
>12|TRBV5-8|NA|NA|TRBJ1-5
CASSFGSQPQHF
TGTGCCAGCAGTTTTGGTAGTCAGCCCCAGCATTTT
>14|TRBV11-2|NA|NA|TRBJ2-3
CASSLCEYTDTQYF
TGTGCCAGCAGCTTATGCGAATACACAGATACGCAGTATTTT
>14|TRBV11-2|TRBD1|once|TRBJ1-1
CASSFRDSHTEAFF
TGTGCCAGCAGCTTCCGGGACAGCCACACTGAAGCTTTCTTT
>14|TRBV7-8|NA|NA|TRBJ1-2
CASTPGRINYGYTF
TGTGCCAGCACCCCGGGTAGGATTAACTATGGCTACACCTTC
>12|TRBV30|NA|NA|TRBJ1-1
CAWSVRGTEAFF
TGTGCCTGGAGTGTAAGGGGCACTGAAGCTTTCTTT
>12|TRBV5-6|NA|NA|TRBJ2-5
CASSFLGETQYF
TGTGCCAGCAGCTTCCTAGGAGAGACCCAGTACTTC
>14|TRBV10-3|TRBD1|few|TRBJ2-5
CAISESTGTETQYF
TGTGCCATCAGTGAGTCGACAGGGACGGAGACCCAGTACTTC
>16|TRBV19|TRBD1|NA|TRBJ2-2
CASSPDRGLDTGELFF
TGTGCCAGTAGTCCCGACAGGGGACTGGACACCGGGGAGCTGTTTTTT
>13|TRBV7-2|NA|NA|TRBJ2-7
CASSLGRPYEQYF
TGTGCCAGCAGCTTGGGGCGCCCTTACGAGCAGTACTTC
>14|TRBV3-1/TRBV3-2|NA|NA|TRBJ2-7
CASRSRDKAYEQYF
TGTGCCAGCAGATCCCGGGACAAGGCCTACGAGCAGTACTTC
>15|TRBV7-9|TRBD1|NA|TRBJ1-1
CASSSWTGRHTEAFF
TGTGCCAGCAGCTCATGGACAGGGCGGCACACTGAAGCTTTCTTT
>13|TRBV30|TRBD1|NA|TRBJ2-2
CAWWTGRLGELFF
TGTGCCTGGTGGACAGGGAGGTTAGGAGAGCTGTTTTTT
>15|TRBV7-2|NA|NA|TRBJ1-1
CASSLTGLVPTEAFF
TGTGCCAGCAGCTTAACAGGACTAGTCCCAACTGAAGCTTTCTTT
>17|TRBV18|NA|NA|TRBJ1-2
CASSPVPGGGDYYGYTF
TGTGCCAGCTCACCCGTCCCGGGAGGGGGGGACTACTATGGCTACACCTTC
>16|TRBV28|NA|NA|TRBJ1-3
CASSGGGTISGNTIYF
TGTGCCAGCAGTGGGGGAGGGACAATCTCTGGAAACACCATATATTTT
>14|TRBV28|NA|NA|TRBJ2-7
CASSFGKGTYEQYF
TGTGCCAGCAGTTTTGGAAAGGGGACCTACGAGCAGTACTTC
>16|TRBV3-1/TRBV3-2|TRBD2|NA|TRBJ2-3
CASSPGLAGGQDTQYF
TGTGCCAGCAGCCCTGGACTAGCGGGGGGGCAAGATACGCAGTATTTT
>13|TRBV25-1|TRBD1|NA|TRBJ1-1
CASRDRVSTEAFF
TGTGCCAGCAGGGACAGGGTCAGCACTGAAGCTTTCTTT
>15|TRBV4-2|TRBD2|NA|TRBJ2-7
CASSQDGQRGDEQYF
TGTGCCAGCAGCCAAGACGGGCAGCGGGGGGACGAGCAGTACTTC
>16|TRBV5-8|TRBD1|NA|TRBJ2-2
CASSLVGTVNTGELFF
TGTGCCAGCAGCTTGGTAGGGACAGTGAACACCGGGGAGCTGTTTTTT
>12|TRBV5-8|NA|once|TRBJ2-7
CASRTTVHEQYF
TGTGCCAGCAGAACGACAGTCCACGAGCAGTACTTC
>14|TRBV6-5|TRBD1|NA|TRBJ1-4
CASSKQGRNEKLFF
TGTGCCAGCAGTAAACAGGGGCGGAATGAAAAACTGTTTTTT